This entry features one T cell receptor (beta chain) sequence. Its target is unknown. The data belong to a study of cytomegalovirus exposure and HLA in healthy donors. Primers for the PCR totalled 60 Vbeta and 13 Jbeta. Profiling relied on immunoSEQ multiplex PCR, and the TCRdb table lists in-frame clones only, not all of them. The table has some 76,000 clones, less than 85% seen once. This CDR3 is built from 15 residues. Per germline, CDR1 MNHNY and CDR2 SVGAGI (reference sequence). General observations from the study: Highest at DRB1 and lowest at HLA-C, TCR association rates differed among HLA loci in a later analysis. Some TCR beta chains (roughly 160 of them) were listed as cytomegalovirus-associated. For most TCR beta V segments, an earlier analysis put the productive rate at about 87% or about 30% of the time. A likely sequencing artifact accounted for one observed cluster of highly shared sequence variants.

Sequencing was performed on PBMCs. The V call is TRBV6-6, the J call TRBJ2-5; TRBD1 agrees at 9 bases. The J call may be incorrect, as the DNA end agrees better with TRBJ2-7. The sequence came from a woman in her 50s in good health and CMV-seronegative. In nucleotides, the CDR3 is TGTGCCAGCAACCTGGGGGACAGGGTCGCCTACGAGCAGTACTTC. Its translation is CASNLGDRVAYEQYF.